Following are 32 T cell receptor beta chains from one sample sequenced in a study of blood T cell repertoires in COVID-19. Clones were sequenced by immunoSEQ multiplex PCR, and TCRdb holds only the in-frame ones, with some missing. This sample has around 94,000 clones, with approximately 80% found just once. The sample comprised peripheral blood. All receptors come from a man aged 45 to 65 with acute or convalescent COVID-19.

V usage is TRBV18 and J usage is TRBJ1-2; D is possibly TRBD1 (6 bases). Germline values: CDR1 KGHSH, CDR2 LQKENI. Trimming stripped 2 bases from V and 2 bases from J, with 9 bases between. The CDR3 contains 14 residues. The CDR3 region has the DNA TGTGCCAGCTCACCATCTGACAGGAACTATGGCTACACCTTC. Its translation: CASSPSDRNYGYTF.

J is TRBJ2-3 and V is TRBV14; TRBD1 matches at 9 bases. Germline V gene sequence: CDR1 SGHDN, CDR2 FVKESK. The trim removed 4 bases at V and 0 bases at J, leaving 5 bases unmatched. This CDR3 has 16 amino acids. The CDR3 DNA follows: TGTGCCAGCAGCCCGACAGGGGGGATAAGCACAGATACGCAGTATTTT. It encodes CASSPTGGISTDTQYF.

The chain joins TRBV6-2 or TRBV6-3 to TRBJ2-7; 8 nucleotides agree with TRBD1. Germline lookup yields CDR1 MNHEY and CDR2 SVGEGT. There are 14 residues in the CDR3. V was pared by 5 bases and J by 2 bases, with 5 bases of the junction left unmatched. The CDR3 region is CASSAPGQAYEQYF. As DNA, the CDR3 is TGTGCCAGCAGTGCCCCGGGACAGGCCTACGAGCAGTACTTC.

V is TRBV11-1 and J is TRBJ1-1; D call uncertain. Germline-derived CDR1 and CDR2 are SGHAT and FQDESV (reference sequence). The CDR3 runs 16 residues. V gave up 3 bases and J gave up 5 bases, with 19 bases separating them. CDR3: CASSLYLGGDGTEAFF. The CDR3 region has the DNA TGTGCCAGCAGCTTGTATCTAGGCGGGGATGGGACTGAAGCTTTCTTT.

This rearrangement joins TRBV7-2 to TRBJ1-5; 7 positions agree with TRBD1. This CDR3 contains 14 residues. After removal of 5 bases from V and 5 bases from J, the junction contained 6 bases not matched to a gene. Germline-derived CDR1 and CDR2 are SGHTA and FQGNSA. CDR3 nucleotide sequence: TGTGCCAGCAGCCTACAGGGGACCTATCAGCCCCAGCATTTT. This sequence encodes CASSLQGTYQPQHF.

Here the CDR3 reads CASSLGQDSLYGYTF. CDR3 coding DNA: TGTGCCAGCAGCTTAGGGCAGGACAGCCTTTATGGCTACACCTTC. The rearrangement links TRBV11-2 to TRBJ1-2; possibly TRBD1 for D (6 bases). CDR1 and CDR2 from the germline V gene are SGHAT and FQNNGV. Between the trimmed V and J ends, which lost 1 base and 5 bases, there was a span of 14 bases. This CDR3 region has 15 residues.

The gene calls are TRBV6-5 and TRBJ2-5; the D gene is possibly TRBD2 (7 bases). The CDR3 spans 13 residues. Trimming cost V 8 bases and J 4 bases, with 14 bases left between them. The germline V gene has CDR1 MNHEY and CDR2 SVGAGI. The CDR3 nucleotides read TGTGCCAGCGGGGAGGGGGGAGTAGAGACCCAGTACTTC. It codes for CASGEGGVETQYF.

The rearrangement uses TRBV7-2 and TRBJ2-3; perhaps TRBD1 as D (6 bases). Germline CDR1 is SGHTA and CDR2 is FQGNSA. Trimming pared 2 bases from V and 0 bases from J, leaving 15 bases between. CDR3 length equals 17 residues. CDR3 DNA sequence: TGTGCCAGCAGCTTATTAGGGGACATTACTAGCACAGATACGCAGTATTTT. This gives the protein CASSLLGDITSTDTQYF.

This clone was seen only a few times. The chain joins TRBV11-1 to TRBJ1-1, with 8 bases lining up with TRBD1. Trimming cost V 5 bases and J 4 bases; bases outside gene matches: 3. Germline V gives CDR1 SGHAT, CDR2 FQDESV (reference sequence). The CDR3 consists of 13 residues. CDR3 bases: TGTGCCAGCAGCCCGACAGGGGCCACTGAAGCTTTCTTT. This encodes CASSPTGATEAFF.

The chain uses TRBV12-5 and TRBJ1-1, with D perhaps matching TRBD1 (6 bases). Germline CDR1 LGHNT, CDR2 FRNRAP. There are 12 residues in the CDR3. Trimming removed 7 bases from V and 4 bases from J, with 10 bases in between. The CDR3 DNA reads TGTGCTAGTGCCAGGGGTGGCACTGAAGCTTTCTTT. Its protein is CASARGGTEAFF. The whole variable domain, filled in from reference TRBV12-5 and TRBJ1-1, reads DARVTQTPRHKVTEMGQEVTMRCQPILGHNTVFWYRQTMMQGLELLAYFRNRAPLDDSGMPKDRFSAEMPDATLATLKIQPSEPRDSAVYFCASARGGTEAFFGQGTRLTVV.

The chain's CDR3 is CASSPTSGAYEQYF. The CDR3 coding sequence is TGTGCCAGCAGCCCGACTAGCGGGGCCTACGAGCAGTACTTC. The chain couples TRBV9 to TRBJ2-7; 11 nucleotides align to TRBD2. CDR3 length equals 14 residues. The V gene end was trimmed by 4 bases and the J gene end by 2 bases; junction bases not matched to a gene: 2. CDR1 is SGDLS and CDR2 is YYNGEE in the germline V gene.

The gene calls are TRBV5-8 and TRBJ2-2; 8 bases line up with TRBD2. Germline CDR1 SGHTS, CDR2 YDEGEE. The CDR3 is 15 residues long. V shed 5 bases, J shed 3 bases, and the junction held 6 bases outside the gene matches. DNA of the CDR3: TGTGCCAGCAGGCCGGCCGGGGGGGACACCGGGGAGCTGTTTTTT. This translates into CASRPAGGDTGELFF. Full variable domain (outside the CDR3, taken from reference TRBV5-8 and TRBJ2-2): EAGVTQSPTHLIKTRGQQATLRCSPISGHTSVYWYQQALGLGLQFLLWYDEGEERNRGNFPPRFSGRQFPNYSSELNVNALELEDSALYLCASRPAGGDTGELFFGEGSRLTVL.

The V call is TRBV6-6, the J call TRBJ1-6; 9 positions match TRBD1. V lost 5 bases, J lost 10 bases, and 6 bases stayed unmatched. CDR3 length: 14 residues. CDR1 is MNHNY, CDR2 SVGAGI, per germline (reference sequence). The CDR3 region has the DNA TGTGCCAGCAGTAACAACAGGGGGCAATCACCCCTCCACTTT. Protein sequence: CASSNNRGQSPLHF.

The chain couples TRBV4-2 to TRBJ1-2; D is possibly TRBD1 (6 bases). CDR1 is LGHNA, CDR2 YNFKEQ, per germline. The V end lost 0 bases, the J end lost 3 bases, and 11 bases lay between the germline ends. CDR3 length: 15 amino acids. This CDR3 reads CASSQDRQDHYGYTF. DNA for the CDR3: TGTGCCAGCAGCCAAGACAGACAGGACCACTATGGCTACACCTTC.

This chain connects TRBV7-2 to TRBJ1-1, with TRBD1 identical over 12 bases. The length of the CDR3 is 14 residues. The germline V gene has CDR1 SGHTA and CDR2 FQGNSA. V lost 0 bases and J lost 10; bases outside the gene matches: 3. This CDR3 reads CASSLAGQGARAFF. DNA for the CDR3: TGTGCCAGCAGCTTAGCGGGACAGGGGGCGCGAGCTTTCTTT.

The chain uses TRBV5-1 and TRBJ2-3; a possible D gene is TRBD2 (6 bases). Trimming pared 6 bases from V and 1 base from J, leaving 15 bases between. Per the germline V gene, CDR1 is SGHRS and CDR2 is YFSETQ. The CDR3 totals 15 residues. Here the CDR3 reads CASTSTSFGTDTQYF. CDR3 sequence (DNA): TGCGCCAGCACCAGTACTAGCTTTGGCACAGATACGCAGTATTTT. Complete variable domain (other parts from reference TRBV5-1 and TRBJ2-3): KAGVTQTPRYLIKTRGQQVTLSCSPISGHRSVSWYQQTPGQGLQFLFEYFSETQRNKGNFPGRFSGRQFSNSRSEMNVSTLELGDSALYLCASTSTSFGTDTQYFGPGTRLTVL.

This rearrangement joins TRBV6-5 to TRBJ1-5; the D gene is possibly TRBD1 (6 bases). From germline, CDR1 is MNHEY and CDR2 SVGAGI. Trimming removed 2 bases at V and 7 bases at J, with 12 bases between. The CDR3 length is 14 residues. The CDR3 sequence: CASSYDPRGQPQHF. CDR3 sequence (DNA): TGTGCCAGCAGTTACGATCCGAGGGGGCAGCCCCAGCATTTT.

This clone turned up a few times. The chain uses TRBV24-1 and TRBJ2-7; D is possibly TRBD1 (5 bases). Per the germline V gene, CDR1 is KGHDR and CDR2 is SFDVKD. Trimming took 9 bases from V and 5 from J, leaving 13 bases between them. The CDR3 loop spans 12 amino acids. This CDR3 reads CATFFRVNEQYF. Written as DNA, the CDR3 is TGTGCCACCTTTTTCAGGGTCAACGAGCAGTACTTC.

This chain connects TRBV7-9 to TRBJ1-2; D ambiguous. Trimming left V 1 base short and J 0 bases short, with 9 bases between. This CDR3 has 15 residues. Germline V lookup: CDR1 SEHNR, CDR2 FQNEAQ (reference sequence). The CDR3 DNA follows: TGTGCCAGCAGCTTAGGAGGAGGAACTAACTATGGCTACACCTTC. It codes for CASSLGGGTNYGYTF.

The chain joins TRBV11-2 to TRBJ2-7; maybe TRBD1 (6 bases). The CDR3 is 14 amino acids. In germline, CDR1 is SGHAT, CDR2 FQNNGV. The V end was cut by 2 bases, the J end by 2 bases, with 10 bases between. The CDR3 nucleotides are TGTGCCAGCAGCTTAACAGGGCGAGCCTACGAGCAGTACTTC. Its translation is CASSLTGRAYEQYF.

This chain joins TRBV19 and TRBJ2-7; 11 bases are a match to TRBD2. Germline V gene lookup returns CDR1 LNHDA and CDR2 SQIVND (reference sequence). The length of the CDR3 is 15 residues. The ends lost 5 bases at V and 5 bases at J; junction bases unmatched: 8. This CDR3 is CASSLTSGSLDEQYF. CDR3 DNA sequence: TGTGCCAGTAGTTTAACTAGCGGGAGTTTGGACGAGCAGTACTTC.

CDR3 sequence: CASSQDFGLAVTDTQYF. In DNA form, the CDR3 reads TGCGCCAGCAGCCAAGATTTTGGACTAGCAGTGACAGATACGCAGTATTTT. The gene calls are TRBV4-3 and TRBJ2-3, with 8 bases lining up with TRBD2. The CDR3 loop spans 17 amino acids. V shed 0 bases, J shed 3 bases, and the junction held 8 bases outside the gene matches. The germline gives CDR1 LGHNA, CDR2 YSLEER.

The V gene is TRBV3-1 (or the pseudogene TRBV3-2), the J gene TRBJ2-1; weak D call: TRBD1 (6 bases). The CDR3 is 13 amino acids. Deletions cut 4 bases from V and 12 bases from J, with 16 bases between. The germline V gene has CDR1 LGHDT and CDR2 YNNKEL (reference sequence). CDR3 coding DNA: TGTGCCAGCAGCCCCGCGGTCGACAGGAGGCAGTTCTTC. Its translation is CASSPAVDRRQFF.

Turning to this clone: Relative to the germline gene, one junction end is altered; a read error may explain this. The chain joins TRBV15 to TRBJ2-2, with 8 bases identical to TRBD1. CDR1 is LNHNV and CDR2 is YYDKDF in the germline V gene (reference sequence). This CDR3 is 11 amino acids long. CDR3 sequence: CATRHAVDRGF. The CDR3 nucleotides are TGTGCCACCAGGCATGCGGTCGACAGGGGATTT. Full variable domain (outside the CDR3, taken from reference TRBV15 and TRBJ2-2): DAMVIQNPRYQVTQFGKPVTLSCSQTLNHNVMYWYQQKSSQAPKLLFHYYDKDFNNEADTPDNFQSRRPNTSFCFLDIRSPGLGDTAMYLCATRHAVDRGFGEGSRLTVL.

V and J are TRBV9 and TRBJ2-5, with 8 bases lining up with TRBD2. The CDR3 totals 16 residues. Trimming cost V 0 bases and J 1 base; bases outside gene matches: 5. Germline V gives CDR1 SGDLS, CDR2 YYNGEE. The CDR3 reads CASSVDSGGFQETQYF. The CDR3 DNA sequence: TGTGCCAGCAGCGTAGACAGCGGGGGATTCCAAGAGACCCAGTACTTC.

The CDR3 spells CASSSSSTDTQYF. DNA of the CDR3: TGCGCCAGCAGCTCCTCTAGCACAGATACGCAGTATTTT. This chain connects TRBV5-1 to TRBJ2-3; D gene unclear. This CDR3 region has 13 residues. The germline V gene encodes CDR1 SGHRS and CDR2 YFSETQ. V lost 3 bases and J lost 0, with 5 bases in between.

This chain uses TRBV5-4 with TRBJ1-4; D perhaps matches TRBD1 (5 bases). Germline CDR1 is SGHNT and CDR2 is YYREEE (reference sequence). This CDR3 has 13 amino acids. V lost 8 bases and J lost 8, with 16 bases in between. In DNA form, the CDR3 reads TGTGCCAGTCACCGGGAGACAGAAGAAAAACTGTTTTTT. It yields the protein CASHRETEEKLFF.

This clone was found many times. The chain couples TRBV5-1 to TRBJ1-1; the D is unclear. From germline, CDR1 is SGHRS and CDR2 YFSETQ. This CDR3 contains 13 residues. V was cut by 1 base and J by 0 bases, with 4 bases left in between. The CDR3 loop is CASSLNMNTEAFF. CDR3 DNA: TGCGCCAGCAGCTTGAACATGAACACTGAAGCTTTCTTT. Full variable domain (remainder filled in from reference TRBV5-1 and TRBJ1-1): KAGVTQTPRYLIKTRGQQVTLSCSPISGHRSVSWYQQTPGQGLQFLFEYFSETQRNKGNFPGRFSGRQFSNSRSEMNVSTLELGDSALYLCASSLNMNTEAFFGQGTRLTVV.

This sequence joins TRBV20-1 and TRBJ2-1; the match to TRBD2 covers 8 bases. The CDR3 runs to 14 residues. V trimming: 3 bases; J trimming: 3 bases; junction bases outside the gene matches: 4. Per the germline V gene, CDR1 is DFQATT and CDR2 is SNEGSKA (reference sequence). This CDR3 reads CSASGLAGYNEQFF. DNA of the CDR3: TGCAGTGCTAGTGGTCTAGCGGGCTACAATGAGCAGTTCTTC.

This rearrangement joins TRBV11-2 to TRBJ2-2; unclear D gene. Germline CDR1 and CDR2: SGHAT and FQNNGV. The CDR3 covers 15 residues. The V end lost 2 bases, the J end lost 4 bases, and 11 bases lay between the germline ends. The CDR3 bases are TGTGCCAGCAGCTTAAGTAGCATGGGCACCGGGGAGCTGTTTTTT. Protein sequence: CASSLSSMGTGELFF.

The rearrangement links TRBV3-1 (or the pseudogene TRBV3-2) to TRBJ1-5, with TRBD1 as a possible D gene (5 bases). CDR3 length: 14 residues. In germline, CDR1 is LGHDT, CDR2 YNNKEL (reference sequence). Trimming left V 1 base short and J 2 bases short, with 6 bases between. The CDR3 DNA sequence: TGTGCCAGCAGCCAAGCCAGGGGCAATCAGCCCCAGCATTTT. Translated: CASSQARGNQPQHF.

The gene calls are TRBV7-8 and TRBJ2-7; 7 bases are a match to TRBD2. The germline V gene encodes CDR1 SGHVS and CDR2 FQNEAQ. J was trimmed by 0 bases and V by 5 bases; bases with no gene match: 10. The CDR3 loop spans 16 amino acids. CDR3: CASSPIWRETSYEQYF. The CDR3 nucleotides are TGTGCCAGCAGCCCCATCTGGCGGGAGACCTCCTACGAGCAGTACTTC.